Below, one TCR beta chain is given with its context. The ends were cut back, 6 bases at V and 5 bases at J, with 23 bases in the middle. Germline values: CDR1 KGHSH, CDR2 LQKENI. CDR3 length: 16 residues. This entry comes from a study of blood T cell repertoires in COVID-19. Here immunoSEQ multiplex PCR was the method, and the copy in TCRdb shows in-frame clones only, minus some. The sample has around 72,000 clones; about 81% are singletons. This sequence originates from a human donor in a cohort sampled during active COVID-19. The genes are TRBV18 and TRBJ2-7; D perhaps matches TRBD1 (8 bases). Material for sequencing was peripheral blood. The CDR3 DNA is TGTGCCAGCTCCCCGAACAGGGGGGGCGTTTCCGACGAGCAGTACTTC. Protein sequence: CASSPNRGGVSDEQYF. The full variable domain, its missing parts supplied by reference TRBV18 and TRBJ2-7, is NAGVMQNPRHLVRRRGQEARLRCSPMKGHSHVYWYRQLPEEGLKFMVYLQKENIIDESGMPKERFSAEFPKEGPSILRIQQVVRGDSAAYFCASSPNRGGVSDEQYFGPGTRLTVT.